This is a list of T cell receptor beta chains from one sample in a study of blood T cell repertoires in COVID-19. Sequencing used immunoSEQ multiplex PCR; TCRdb keeps in-frame clones, though not all of them. This table has about 140,000 clones, about four fifths appearing once. The sequenced material came from peripheral blood. The receptor set was obtained from a human donor in a cohort sampled during active COVID-19. Each CDR3 is given with its conserved first and last residue. A D gene is named only where the DNA matches it firmly. A row's size may be missing; if present it is once, few, many or a size class.

J gene	clone size	D gene	V gene	CDR3 DNA	CDR3 protein
TRBJ2-3	-	TRBD2	TRBV28	TGTGCCAGCAGTTTTACAGCGGGGGGTACAGATACGCAGTATTTT	CASSFTAGGTDTQYF
TRBJ1-2	-	TRBD1	TRBV7-2	TGTGCCAGCAGTTCACAGCCCGGGACAGCTAGTTATGGCTACACCTTC	CASSSQPGTASYGYTF
TRBJ1-2	-	-	TRBV15	TGTGCCACCAGCAGAGATCGACAGGATGGCTACACCTTC	CATSRDRQDGYTF
TRBJ2-7	once	TRBD2	TRBV6-6	TGTGCCAGCAGCCCTGCAACTAGCGGGGGGCTCCGCGAGCAGTACTTC	CASSPATSGGLREQYF
TRBJ2-5	-	TRBD1	TRBV5-1	TGCGCCAGCATAGGGGGGACAGGGGGTTACCAAGAGACCCAGTACTTC	CASIGGTGGYQETQYF
TRBJ2-3	-	-	TRBV28	TGTGCCAGCACTCGAACACCGGATACGCAGTATTTT	CASTRTPDTQYF
TRBJ2-5	-	-	TRBV6-5	TGTGCCAGCAGGCGGACGGGAGAAGAGACCCAGTACTTC	CASRRTGEETQYF
TRBJ2-6	-	TRBD2	TRBV6-1	TGTGCCAGCAGTGAACGGGGGGGCACTGGGGCCAACGTCCTGACTTTC	CASSERGGTGANVLTF
TRBJ1-6	-	TRBD1	TRBV6-5	TGTGCCAGCAGTCTAGGGTCGGACAGGGCCAAACACTTT	CASSLGSDRAKHF
TRBJ1-2	-	-	TRBV28	TGTGCCACCCCTACCCTGGAGGGCAACTATGGCTACACCTTC	CATPTLEGNYGYTF